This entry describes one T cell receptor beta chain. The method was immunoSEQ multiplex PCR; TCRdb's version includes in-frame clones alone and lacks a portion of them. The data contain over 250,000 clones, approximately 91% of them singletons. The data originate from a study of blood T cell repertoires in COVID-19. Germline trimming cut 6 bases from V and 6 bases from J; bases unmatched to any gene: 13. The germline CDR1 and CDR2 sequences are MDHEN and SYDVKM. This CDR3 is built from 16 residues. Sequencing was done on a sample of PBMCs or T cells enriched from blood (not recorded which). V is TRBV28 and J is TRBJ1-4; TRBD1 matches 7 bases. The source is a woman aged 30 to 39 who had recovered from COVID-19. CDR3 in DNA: TGTGCCAGCAGACCAACTCCGGGACAGTCTTATGAAAAACTGTTTTTT. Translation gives CASRPTPGQSYEKLFF.